The present T cell receptor (beta chain) was sequenced within a study of blood T cell repertoires in COVID-19. Study-level background: Acute and convalescent COVID-19 specimens originated in the United States, Italy and Spain. T cells, B-cell-depleted T cells, or PBMCs supplied cDNA or gDNA.

Per the original data handling: Nucleated cell number was recorded as an estimate derived from reference gene primer amplification. Assay used: immunoSEQ multiplex PCR; TCRdb lists only in-frame clones, some missing. V and J calls and clone size are copied from that table; D and trimming were computed from the DNA. The data show tens of thousands of clones, around 88% seen once. The CDR3 consists of 14 residues. The trim removed 3 bases at V and 5 bases at J, leaving 4 bases unmatched. Germline values: CDR1 DFQATT, CDR2 SNEGSKA (reference sequence). The TCR was taken from a human donor in a cohort sampled during active COVID-19. Input material: peripheral blood. The J gene is TRBJ1-6, the V gene TRBV20-1, with 7 bases fitting TRBD1. The CDR3 is CSASTGVDNSPLHF. CDR3 sequence (DNA): TGCAGTGCTAGTACAGGGGTTGATAATTCACCCCTCCACTTT.